The 21 T cell receptor beta chains presented below share a single source sample, sequenced in a study of T cells after yellow fever vaccination. Via MiXCR, TCRdb re-called the 5' RACE reads, giving one row per CDR3 protein. The data show around 350,000 distinct CDR3 sequences, with around 6.5% seen just once and approximately 16% held by the top ten. Sequencing used PBMCs, obtained 5 days after the yellow fever booster vaccination. These receptors all come from a man aged 25-45 years who received the YFV17D yellow fever vaccine.

This clonotype was counted a few times. The chain is built from TRBV5-5 and TRBJ2-3, with 8 bases fitting TRBD2. This CDR3 spans 17 amino acids. V shed 4 bases and J 2 bases; nucleotides not matched to a gene: 12. Germline V gives CDR1 SGHKS, CDR2 YYEKEE (reference sequence). The CDR3 sequence is CASSRTPGLVNTDTQYF. The CDR3 DNA reads TGTGCCAGCAGCCGCACACCGGGACTAGTCAACACAGATACGCAGTATTTT. Full variable domain (remainder filled in from reference TRBV5-5 and TRBJ2-3): DAGVTQSPTHLIKTRGQQVTLRCSPISGHKSVSWYQQVLGQGPQFIFQYYEKEERGRGNFPDRFSARQFPNYSSELNVNALLLGDSALYLCASSRTPGLVNTDTQYFGPGTRLTVL.

CDR3 amino acids: CASSPRGGGVTSSYNEQFF. The CDR3 bases are TGTGCCAGCAGCCCGCGGGGGGGGGGAGTTACAAGCTCCTACAATGAGCAGTTCTTC. The genes are TRBV4-2 and TRBJ2-1; 9 nucleotides align to TRBD2. V was clipped by 4 bases and J by 0 bases; unmatched bases: 13. This CDR3 comprises 19 residues. Looked up from germline, CDR1 is LGHNA and CDR2 is YNFKEQ.

This clonotype was observed many times. The chain is built from TRBV27 and TRBJ2-2; 8 bases line up with TRBD2. CDR3 length: 15 amino acids. Germline trimming cut 5 bases from V and 4 bases from J; bases unmatched to any gene: 6. The germline V gene encodes CDR1 MNHEY and CDR2 SMNVEV (reference sequence). The CDR3 is CASSRLAGSTGELFF. CDR3 coding DNA: TGTGCCAGCAGTCGGCTAGCGGGTTCCACCGGGGAGCTGTTTTTT.

The gene calls are TRBV6-1 and TRBJ2-7; 11 nucleotides line up with TRBD2. The CDR3 loop spans 15 amino acids. CDR1 is MNHNS, CDR2 SASEGT, per germline. V was clipped by 6 bases and J by 4 bases; unmatched bases: 8. The CDR3 DNA follows: TGTGCCAGCAGCCCGACTAGCGGGGAGGGATACGAGCAGTACTTC. Protein product: CASSPTSGEGYEQYF.

This clonotype was counted a few times. The chain carries TRBV6-1 and TRBJ2-3; 10 bases align to TRBD2. The CDR3 sequence is 16 residues long. The ends lost 5 bases at V and 7 bases at J; junction bases unmatched: 12. Germline V CDR1 and CDR2: MNHNS, SASEGT. The CDR3 reads CASSTHSGRTLHTQYF. For the CDR3, the DNA is TGTGCCAGCAGTACCCATAGCGGGAGGACGTTGCATACGCAGTATTTT.

J is TRBJ1-1 and V is TRBV12-3 or TRBV12-4; tentative D call: TRBD1 (6 bases). The V end lost 3 bases, the J end lost 2 bases, and 10 bases lay between the germline ends. CDR3 size: 14 residues. CDR3 in amino acids: CASSLGHINTEAFF. CDR3 bases: TGTGCCAGCAGTTTGGGACATATCAACACTGAAGCTTTCTTT.

This clonotype has ten or more counts. This chain connects TRBV28 to TRBJ2-5; no clear D. The CDR3 is 16 residues long. CDR1 MDHEN and CDR2 SYDVKM come from the germline V gene. V lost 1 base and J 2 bases, leaving 14 bases between the germline ends. CDR3 DNA sequence: TGTGCCAGCAGTTTATCAGTTCTCCGGTTACAAGAGACCCAGTACTTC. Amino acid sequence: CASSLSVLRLQETQYF.

This clonotype was counted only a few times. The chain couples TRBV4-3 to TRBJ2-4, with D tentatively TRBD1 or TRBD2 (5 bases each). The CDR3 is made up of 12 amino acids. Germline V gene data show CDR1 as LGHNA and CDR2 as YSLEER. V gave up 0 bases and J gave up 16 bases, with 13 bases separating them. This CDR3 reads CASSQDSPGRYF. The CDR3 DNA reads as TGCGCCAGCAGCCAAGATTCCCCAGGGAGATACTTC.

In this sample, this clonotype turned up a few times. V gene TRBV20-1 combines with J gene TRBJ2-7; TRBD2 matches 9 bases. The CDR3 spans 13 residues. V lost 5 bases and J lost 2; bases outside the gene matches: 4. Germline CDR1 reads DFQATT; CDR2 reads SNEGSKA (reference sequence). This CDR3 reads CSAVAGATYEQYF. The CDR3 bases are TGCAGTGCTGTAGCGGGAGCCACCTACGAGCAGTACTTC.

The table lists this clonotype with a few counts. J is TRBJ2-7 and V is TRBV18, with TRBD2 as a possible D gene (5 bases). The CDR3 consists of 13 residues. V was clipped by 3 bases and J by 3 bases, with 9 bases between them. Germline V gene data show CDR1 as KGHSH and CDR2 as LQKENI. CDR3 coding DNA: TGTGCCAGCTCACCGGGAGTTAACTACGAGCAGTACTTC. Translating it yields CASSPGVNYEQYF.

This clonotype showed up many times. V and J are TRBV7-2 and TRBJ1-1; D is ambiguous. CDR1 is SGHTA and CDR2 is FQGNSA in the germline V gene. The CDR3 consists of 14 residues. V gave up 2 bases and J gave up 1 base, with 8 bases separating them. The CDR3 bases are TGTGCCAGCAGCTTATATAATTCGAACACTGAAGCTTTCTTT. Its protein is CASSLYNSNTEAFF.

The sample holds many counts of this clonotype. This sequence joins TRBV7-9 and TRBJ2-7; 7 bases are a match to TRBD1. Germline V lookup: CDR1 SEHNR, CDR2 FQNEAQ (reference sequence). Germline trimming cut 5 bases from V and 1 base from J; bases unmatched to any gene: 8. CDR3 length: 15 amino acids. The DNA for the CDR3 is TGTGCCAGCAGCCATGACCGGGACAGATCCTACGAGCAGTACTTC. Amino acid sequence: CASSHDRDRSYEQYF.

This clonotype showed up just a few times. The chain has TRBV27 and TRBJ2-1, with 8 bases aligning to TRBD1. The CDR3 extends over 16 amino acids. Germline V gene data show CDR1 as MNHEY and CDR2 as SMNVEV (reference sequence). Losses at the gene ends were 5 bases for V and 0 bases for J; bases not matched to a gene: 6. Here the CDR3 reads CASSPSTGASYNEQFF. The CDR3 nucleotides read TGTGCCAGCAGTCCGTCGACAGGGGCCTCCTACAATGAGCAGTTCTTC.

The chain employs TRBV30 and TRBJ2-7; 11 positions match TRBD1. V gave up 3 bases and J gave up 5 bases; unmatched junction bases: 6. Germline CDR1 GTSNPN, CDR2 SVGIG (reference sequence). The CDR3 runs 14 residues. As DNA, the CDR3 is TGTGCCTGGAGCCCGGGGACAGGGGGGCACGAGCAGTACTTC. It translates to CAWSPGTGGHEQYF.

V usage is TRBV7-9 and J usage is TRBJ1-6; D remains ambiguous. The germline CDR1 and CDR2 sequences are SEHNR and FQNEAQ (reference sequence). With 1 base removed from V and 4 bases from J, the gap between germline ends came to 5 bases. The CDR3 contains 14 residues. CDR3 residues: CASSLEQYNSPLHF. As DNA, the CDR3 is TGTGCCAGCAGCTTAGAGCAGTATAATTCACCCCTCCACTTT. Complete variable domain (other parts from reference TRBV7-9 and TRBJ1-6): DTGVSQNPRHKITKRGQNVTFRCDPISEHNRLYWYRQTLGQGPEFLTYFQNEAQLEKSRLLSDRFSAERPKGSFSTLEIQRTEQGDSAMYLCASSLEQYNSPLHFGNGTRLTVT.

The chain has TRBV7-2 and TRBJ1-2, with TRBD1 as a possible D gene (6 bases). This CDR3 is built from 14 residues. With 4 bases removed from V and 4 bases from J, the gap between germline ends came to 13 bases. Germline-derived CDR1 and CDR2 are SGHTA and FQGNSA. In DNA form, the CDR3 reads TGTGCCAGCAGCTCCACCGGGACATTCTATGGCTACACCTTC. This gives the protein CASSSTGTFYGYTF.

Only a few counts were recorded for this clonotype. V and J are TRBV20-1 and TRBJ2-1; 13 bases are a match to TRBD2. Germline values: CDR1 DFQATT, CDR2 SNEGSKA (reference sequence). The CDR3 contains 18 residues. Germline trimming cut 0 bases from V and 8 bases from J; bases unmatched to any gene: 13. In DNA, the CDR3 is TGCAGTGCTAGAGATCCTCAGGGACTAGCGGGACGGGAGGATGAGCAGTTCTTC. Translated: CSARDPQGLAGREDEQFF.

This clonotype has a handful of counts. The J gene is TRBJ2-3, the V gene TRBV6-1; TRBD1 agrees at 8 bases. V lost 5 bases and J lost 6; bases outside the gene matches: 7. Germline V gene lookup returns CDR1 MNHNS and CDR2 SASEGT. This CDR3 contains 14 residues. The CDR3 nucleotides read TGTGCCAGCAGTCCCCAGGGGGCCGGGGATACGCAGTATTTT. It specifies CASSPQGAGDTQYF.

Only a few counts were recorded for this clonotype. This CDR3 is CASIPSRKYLAGLGPLGEQYF. The CDR3 nucleotides read TGCGCCAGCATCCCTAGTAGGAAGTATCTAGCGGGGCTGGGTCCCCTAGGGGAGCAGTACTTC. This rearrangement joins TRBV4-1 to TRBJ2-7, with 9 bases that match TRBD2. Per germline, CDR1 MGHRA and CDR2 YSYEKL. There are 21 residues in the CDR3. With V trimmed by 7 bases and J by 7 bases, 32 bases remained unmatched.

There are a few counts of this clonotype. V and J are TRBV10-2 and TRBJ1-1; no reliable D call. This CDR3 contains 13 residues. Germline V gene sequence: CDR1 WSHSY, CDR2 SAAADI. V was cut by 4 bases and J by 8 bases, with 14 bases left in between. This chain's CDR3 is CASSGNEFSEAFF. The CDR3 DNA follows: TGCGCCAGCAGTGGCAATGAATTTAGCGAAGCTTTCTTT.

This clonotype was seen more than once but under ten times. The gene calls are TRBV20-1 and TRBJ2-5, with 8 positions matching TRBD1. J lost 4 bases, V lost 6 bases, and 7 bases had no gene match. The CDR3 has 13 amino acids. The germline gives CDR1 DFQATT, CDR2 SNEGSKA (reference sequence). The CDR3 coding sequence is TGCAGTGCGCTTGCAGGGGGCACAGAGACCCAGTACTTC. As protein: CSALAGGTETQYF.